Shown below are 21 T cell receptor beta chains from a single sample sequenced in a study of T cell responses to AZD1222 COVID-19 vaccine. Generated by immunoSEQ multiplex PCR, the TCRdb table keeps only in-frame clones and is missing some. The top ten clones hold about an eighth of a sample with approximately 89,000 clones, 70% to 90% of them seen once. The starting material was peripheral blood, obtained on day 0 of AZD1222 vaccination. Every receptor here comes from an adult in good health.

CDR3: CASRLGRGRGNTEAFF. The CDR3 DNA reads TGTGCAAGTCGCTTAGGCAGGGGACGGGGGAACACTGAAGCTTTCTTT. V and J are TRBV12-2 and TRBJ1-1; the table's TRBD1 call for D was not verified on the DNA. TRBV12-2 is a listed pseudogene. The CDR3 spans 16 residues.

The rearrangement uses TRBV5-1 and TRBJ2-7; the match to TRBD1 covers 8 bases. The CDR3 is 13 amino acids. Germline trimming cut 0 bases from V and 5 bases from J; bases unmatched to any gene: 1. Germline V gives CDR1 SGHRS, CDR2 YFSETQ. CDR3 DNA: TGCGCCAGCAGCTTGGGACAGGGGAACGAGCAGTACTTC. Translation: CASSLGQGNEQYF.

V and J are TRBV30 and TRBJ1-3; D is ambiguous. The CDR3 covers 14 residues. Trimming took off 1 base at V and 9 bases at J, with 16 bases between the two ends. Germline values: CDR1 GTSNPN, CDR2 SVGIG (reference sequence). The CDR3 is CAWSARKTEGTIYF. DNA of the CDR3: TGTGCCTGGAGTGCCAGGAAGACCGAAGGCACCATATATTTT.

CDR3 sequence: CSVSTSGEETQYF. In DNA, the CDR3 is TGCAGCGTTAGCACTAGCGGGGAAGAGACCCAGTACTTC. The chain has TRBV29-1 and TRBJ2-5; 10 positions agree with TRBD2. Germline values: CDR1 SQVTM, CDR2 ANQGSEA. The CDR3 is made up of 13 amino acids. The J segment lost 3 bases and the V segment lost 5 bases, leaving 3 bases of the junction unmatched.

V is TRBV19 and J is TRBJ1-2, with D hard to call. The CDR3 contains 11 residues. Germline CDR1 reads LNHDA; CDR2 reads SQIVND (reference sequence). V was shortened by 5 bases and J by 5 bases, with 6 bases between the two germline ends. CDR3 DNA sequence: TGTGCCAGTAGTCGCACGTATGGCTACACCTTC. Translation gives CASSRTYGYTF.

The rearrangement uses TRBV28 and TRBJ1-2; 8 nucleotides line up with TRBD1. The J segment lost 5 bases and the V segment lost 6 bases, leaving 5 bases of the junction unmatched. The germline V gene has CDR1 MDHEN and CDR2 SYDVKM. The CDR3 covers 13 residues. The CDR3 DNA sequence: TGTGCCAGCAGGACAGGGGTATCATATGGCTACACCTTC. Translated: CASRTGVSYGYTF.

The chain links TRBV19 to TRBJ1-6; 11 positions match TRBD1. V trimming: 5 bases; J trimming: 7 bases; junction bases outside the gene matches: 7. The CDR3 runs to 16 residues. Germline V CDR1 and CDR2: LNHDA, SQIVND (reference sequence). In nucleotides, the CDR3 is TGTGCCAGTAGTCAAAGGACAGGGGGCGTGAATTCACCCCTCCACTTT. It specifies CASSQRTGGVNSPLHF.

Regarding this clone: The same CDR3 also results from other DNA sequences found in this sample. The rearrangement links TRBV5-4 to TRBJ2-5; D is unclear. The CDR3 covers 13 residues. The V end was cut by 5 bases, the J end by 3 bases, with 11 bases between. CDR1 is SGHNT, CDR2 YYREEE, per germline (reference sequence). CDR3 residues: CASSFSGEETQYF. The CDR3 coding sequence is TGTGCCAGCAGTTTTAGTGGCGAAGAGACCCAGTACTTC.

This chain joins TRBV7-9 and TRBJ1-3; D gene uncertain. The CDR3 runs to 17 residues. CDR1 SEHNR and CDR2 FQNEAQ come from the germline V gene (reference sequence). Trimming shortened V by 6 bases and J by 0 bases, and 18 bases separated the two germline ends. CDR3 sequence reads: CASSPTQGGSSGNTIYF. The CDR3 DNA reads TGTGCCAGCAGTCCAACGCAAGGAGGCTCCTCTGGAAACACCATATATTTT.

The rearrangement joins TRBV5-5 to TRBJ1-5; no definite D call. The CDR3 consists of 15 residues. CDR1 is SGHKS, CDR2 YYEKEE, per germline (reference sequence). The V and J ends lost 2 bases and 4 bases respectively, with 13 bases between them. CDR3: CASSFSGEHNQPQHF. Written as DNA, the CDR3 is TGTGCCAGCAGCTTTTCTGGGGAGCATAATCAGCCCCAGCATTTT.

This rearrangement joins TRBV2 to TRBJ2-5; D might be TRBD1 (6 bases). The V end lost 7 bases, the J end lost 2 bases, and 11 bases lay between the germline ends. This CDR3 is 13 amino acids long. The germline gives CDR1 SNHLY, CDR2 FYNNEI. CDR3 region: CASIRDTQETQYF. CDR3 coding DNA: TGTGCCAGCATTCGGGACACTCAAGAGACCCAGTACTTC. Using reference TRBV2 and TRBJ2-5 for the parts outside the CDR3, the full variable domain is EPEVTQTPSHQVTQMGQEVILRCVPISNHLYFYWYRQILGQKVEFLVSFYNNEISEKSEIFDDQFSVERPDGSNFTLKIRSTKLEDSAMYFCASIRDTQETQYFGPGTRLLVL.

This clone was picked up a small number of times. The V call is TRBV10-3, the J call TRBJ1-2, with D perhaps TRBD1 (6 bases). The CDR3 has 13 residues. CDR1 and CDR2 from the germline V gene are ENHRY and SYGVKD. V dropped 7 bases and J dropped 3 bases, with 12 bases sitting between them. CDR3 residues: CAINGGLDYGYTF. The CDR3 DNA follows: TGTGCCATCAATGGGGGGCTGGACTATGGCTACACCTTC.

This sequence joins TRBV3-1 (or the pseudogene TRBV3-2) and TRBJ1-1; D not resolved. V was clipped by 5 bases and J by 0 bases, with 7 bases between them. The CDR3 is made up of 13 amino acids. Germline V lookup: CDR1 LGHDT, CDR2 YNNKEL (reference sequence). This CDR3 is CASSGIMNTEAFF. CDR3 DNA sequence: TGTGCCAGCAGCGGGATTATGAACACTGAAGCTTTCTTT.

The table lists this clone with a count of one. The rearrangement joins TRBV11-1 to TRBJ2-7; 9 bases are shared with TRBD2. V trimming: 4 bases; J trimming: 0 bases; junction bases outside the gene matches: 7. This CDR3 is built from 16 residues. CDR1 SGHAT and CDR2 FQDESV come from the germline V gene (reference sequence). DNA of the CDR3: TGTGCCAGCAGCTCAGCCCTAGCGGGGAGCTCCTACGAGCAGTACTTC. Encoded protein: CASSSALAGSSYEQYF.

In its sample, this clone was seen once. V and J are TRBV19 and TRBJ2-2; D unclear. Germline V CDR1 and CDR2: LNHDA, SQIVND (reference sequence). Trimming stripped 7 bases from V and 6 bases from J, with 6 bases between. This CDR3 comprises 11 residues. The CDR3 loop reads CASKGPGELFF. Written as DNA, the CDR3 is TGTGCCAGTAAGGGCCCCGGGGAGCTGTTTTTT.

The chain employs TRBV6-6 and TRBJ1-6, with D uncertain. Germline V lookup: CDR1 MNHNY, CDR2 SVGAGI (reference sequence). Trimming pared 2 bases from V and 7 bases from J, leaving 9 bases between. The CDR3 is 14 amino acids. The CDR3 region is CASSYTTRNSPLHF. CDR3 DNA sequence: TGTGCCAGCAGTTACACCACTCGGAATTCACCCCTCCACTTT.

The chain links TRBV9 to TRBJ2-2; TRBD2 agrees at 11 bases. Trimming at V came to 4 bases and at J to 6 bases, leaving 5 bases not matched to a gene. Germline V CDR1 and CDR2: SGDLS, YYNGEE. The CDR3 runs to 15 residues. The CDR3 loop reads CASSRSGGAAGELFF. CDR3 coding DNA: TGTGCCAGCAGCCGTAGCGGGGGGGCCGCCGGGGAGCTGTTTTTT.

CDR3 in DNA: TGCGCCAGCAGCTTAGGCGGGGCTAGCGGGGAACAAGAGACCCAGTACTTC. Its protein product is CASSLGGASGEQETQYF. The rearrangement uses TRBV5-1 and TRBJ2-5; 9 nucleotides line up with TRBD2. The CDR3 sequence is 17 residues long. With V trimmed by 2 bases and J by 2 bases, 10 bases remained unmatched. The germline V gene has CDR1 SGHRS and CDR2 YFSETQ.

This clone was counted only a few times. The rearrangement uses TRBV6-1 and TRBJ1-4, with D possibly being TRBD1 (5 bases). The CDR3 is made up of 15 amino acids. Trimming removed 0 bases from V and 3 bases from J, with 8 bases in between. CDR1 and CDR2 from the germline V gene are MNHNS and SASEGT. The CDR3: CASSEALGANEKLFF. As DNA, the CDR3 is TGTGCCAGCAGTGAAGCGTTGGGGGCTAATGAAAAACTGTTTTTT.

The chain employs TRBV27 and TRBJ2-2; possibly TRBD1 for D (6 bases). Looked up from germline, CDR1 is MNHEY and CDR2 is SMNVEV (reference sequence). Deletions cut 2 bases from V and 2 bases from J, with 9 bases between. The CDR3 length is 15 residues. The CDR3 nucleotides read TGTGCCAGCAGTTTACAGGACAGTAACACCGGGGAGCTGTTTTTT. This codes for CASSLQDSNTGELFF.

The CDR3, as DNA: TGTGCCAGCAGTCTACGGACTAGCGGGGGACCCACAGATACGCAGTATTTT. It encodes CASSLRTSGGPTDTQYF. The chain has TRBV6-6 and TRBJ2-3; 13 bases are a match to TRBD2. This CDR3 contains 17 residues. Germline-derived CDR1 and CDR2 are MNHNY and SVGAGI (reference sequence). V lost 5 bases and J lost 2; bases outside the gene matches: 7.